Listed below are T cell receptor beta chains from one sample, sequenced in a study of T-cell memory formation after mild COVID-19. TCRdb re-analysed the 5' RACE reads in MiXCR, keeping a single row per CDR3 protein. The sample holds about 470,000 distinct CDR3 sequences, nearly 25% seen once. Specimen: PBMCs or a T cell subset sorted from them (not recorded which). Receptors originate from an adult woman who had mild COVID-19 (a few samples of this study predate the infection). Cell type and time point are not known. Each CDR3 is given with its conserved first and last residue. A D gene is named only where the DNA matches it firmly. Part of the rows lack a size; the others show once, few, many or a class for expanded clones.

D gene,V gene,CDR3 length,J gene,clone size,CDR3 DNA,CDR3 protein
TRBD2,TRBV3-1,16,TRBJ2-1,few,TGTGCCAGCAGCCGCCTACTAGCGGGGGGGCCGGGTGAGCAGTTCTTC,CASSRLLAGGPGEQFF
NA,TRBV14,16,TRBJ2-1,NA,TGTGCCAGCAGCCATCGTCGGAGTAGCTCCTACAATGAGCAGTTCTTC,CASSHRRSSSYNEQFF
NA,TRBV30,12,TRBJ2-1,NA,TGTGCCTGGAGTGCGGGGCACAATGAGCAGTTCTTC,CAWSAGHNEQFF
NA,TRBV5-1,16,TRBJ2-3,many,TGCGCCAGCAGCTTGGAGGAACGGGTACGAGGGGATACGCAGTATTTT,CASSLEERVRGDTQYF
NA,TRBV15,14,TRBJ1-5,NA,TGTGCCACCAGCAGAGGATTCCGGGACCCAGGCCAGCATTTT,CATSRGFRDPGQHF
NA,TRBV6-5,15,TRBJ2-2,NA,TGTGCCAGCAGTTATGGGCGACGAGGCACCGGGAAGCTGTTTTTT,CASSYGRRGTGKLFF
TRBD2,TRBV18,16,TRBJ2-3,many,TGTGCCAGCTCACCACCTCTTTTGAGCGGGAGTGATACGCAGTATTTT,CASSPPLLSGSDTQYF
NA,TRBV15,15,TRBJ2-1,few,TGTGCCACCAGCAGAGAGAAAGCCTCCTACAATGAGCAGTTCTTC,CATSREKASYNEQFF
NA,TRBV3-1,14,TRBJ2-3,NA,TGTGCCAGCAGCCAAACACCCCGTACAGATACGCAGTATTTT,CASSQTPRTDTQYF
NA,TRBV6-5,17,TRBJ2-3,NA,TGTGCCAGCAGTTACTCGTGGGGCGCTTCTAGCACAGATACGCAGTATTTT,CASSYSWGASSTDTQYF
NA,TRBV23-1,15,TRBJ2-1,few,TGCGCCAGCAGTCCCCGGTTTCTGATGGAGTTAGAGCAGTTCTTC,CASSPRFLMELEQFF
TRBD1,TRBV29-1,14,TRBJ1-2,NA,TGCAGCGTTGAAGGGTCCGACAGGGCCCTCACGGGTACCTTC,CSVEGSDRALTGTF
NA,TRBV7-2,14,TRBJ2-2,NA,TGTGCCAGCAGGCTTACAAGCACAACCGGGGAGCTGTTTTTT,CASRLTSTTGELFF
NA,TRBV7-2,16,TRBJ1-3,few,TGTGCCAGCAGCTCAAACGGAGCCCAGAGGGGAAACACCATATATTTT,CASSSNGAQRGNTIYF
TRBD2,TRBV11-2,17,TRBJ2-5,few,TGTGCCAGCAGCTTATGGGGGGCTAGCGGGACGAAAGAGACCCAGTACTTC,CASSLWGASGTKETQYF
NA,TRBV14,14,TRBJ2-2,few,TGTGCCAGCAGCCGCTTCGAAGGGACCGGGGAGCTGTTTTTT,CASSRFEGTGELFF
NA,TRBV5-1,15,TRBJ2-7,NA,TGCGCCAGCAGCTTCCATCCGGACAGCAGCTACGAGCAGTACTTC,CASSFHPDSSYEQYF
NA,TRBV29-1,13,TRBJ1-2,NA,TGCAGCGTTGAAGGTCCAGGAATGCATGGCTACACCTTC,CSVEGPGMHGYTF